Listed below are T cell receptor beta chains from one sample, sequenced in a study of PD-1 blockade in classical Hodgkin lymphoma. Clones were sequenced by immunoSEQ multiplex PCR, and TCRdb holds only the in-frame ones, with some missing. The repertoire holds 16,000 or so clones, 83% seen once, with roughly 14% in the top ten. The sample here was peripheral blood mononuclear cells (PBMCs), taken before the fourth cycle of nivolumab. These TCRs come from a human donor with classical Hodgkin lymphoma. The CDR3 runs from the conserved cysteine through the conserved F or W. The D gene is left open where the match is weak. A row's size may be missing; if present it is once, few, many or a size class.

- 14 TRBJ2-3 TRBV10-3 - CAIMDRDTTDTQYF TGTGCCATCATGGACCGGGACACCACAGATACGCAGTATTTT
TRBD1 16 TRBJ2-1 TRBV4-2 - CASSPHGTGILDEQFF TGTGCCAGCAGCCCTCACGGGACAGGGATTTTGGATGAGCAGTTCTTC
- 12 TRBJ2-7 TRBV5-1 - CASSLDNYEQYF TGCGCCAGCAGCTTGGACAATTACGAGCAGTACTTC
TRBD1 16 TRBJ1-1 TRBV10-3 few CAISRQGGGGGTEAFF TGTGCCATCAGCAGACAGGGGGGTGGCGGCGGCACTGAAGCTTTCTTT
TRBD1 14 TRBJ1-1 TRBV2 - CASSTSGTGPQRVF TGTGCCAGCAGCACTTCCGGGACAGGGCCCCAGCGGGTCTTT
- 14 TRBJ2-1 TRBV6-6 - CASSSTGKGNEQFF TGTGCCAGCAGTTCGACGGGGAAGGGTAATGAGCAGTTCTTC
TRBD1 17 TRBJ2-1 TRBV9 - CASSPNPGGRWGNEQFF TGTGCCAGCAGTCCCAATCCAGGGGGCAGGTGGGGCAATGAGCAGTTCTTC
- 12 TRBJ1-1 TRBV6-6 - CASSLPLEGTFF TGTGCCAGCAGTTTACCCCTGGAGGGAACTTTCTTT
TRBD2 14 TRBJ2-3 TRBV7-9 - CAVTSSGGANTQYF TGTGCCGTCACCTCCAGCGGGGGGGCAAATACGCAGTATTTT
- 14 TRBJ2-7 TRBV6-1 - CASSARDWTYEQYF TGTGCCAGCAGTGCCCGGGACTGGACCTACGAGCAGTACTTC
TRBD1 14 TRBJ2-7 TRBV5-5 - CASSLTGTGYEQYF TGTGCCAGCAGCTTGACCGGGACAGGCTACGAGCAGTACTTC
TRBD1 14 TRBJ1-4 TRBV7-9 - CASSLDRGGEKLFF TGTGCCAGCAGCTTGGACAGGGGTGGCGAAAAACTGTTTTTT
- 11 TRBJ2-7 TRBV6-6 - CASSRYDEQYF TGTGCCAGCAGCCGATACGACGAGCAGTACTTC
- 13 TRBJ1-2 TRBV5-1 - CASSLDRVGGYTF TGCGCCAGCAGCTTAGATAGGGTGGGAGGCTACACCTTC
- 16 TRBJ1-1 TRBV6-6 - CASSPPLGKGGTEAFF TGTGCCAGCAGTCCCCCCCTGGGGAAGGGAGGGACTGAAGCTTTCTTT
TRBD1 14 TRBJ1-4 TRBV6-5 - CASRKTGGNEKLFF TGTGCCAGCAGAAAGACAGGGGGTAATGAAAAACTGTTTTTT
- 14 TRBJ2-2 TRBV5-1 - CASSIQGVTGELFF TGCGCCAGCAGCATACAGGGAGTCACCGGGGAGCTGTTTTTT
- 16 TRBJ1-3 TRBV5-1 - CASSPPRGDGGNTIYF TGCGCCAGCAGCCCGCCGCGCGGGGATGGGGGAAACACCATATATTTT
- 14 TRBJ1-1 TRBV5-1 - CASSYQGLNTEAFF TGCGCCAGCAGCTACCAGGGTCTCAACACTGAAGCTTTCTTT
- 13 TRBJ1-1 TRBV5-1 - CASSLFDNTEAFF TGCGCCAGCAGCTTATTTGACAACACTGAAGCTTTCTTT
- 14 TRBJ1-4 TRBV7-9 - CASSLEGGNEKLFF TGTGCCAGCAGCTTGGAGGGGGGTAATGAAAAACTGTTTTTT
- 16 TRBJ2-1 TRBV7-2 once CASSLFPTGSYNEQFF TGTGCCAGCAGCTTATTCCCGACAGGTTCCTACAATGAGCAGTTCTTC
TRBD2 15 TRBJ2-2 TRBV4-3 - CASSQASGVAGELFF TGCGCCAGCAGCCAAGCTAGCGGGGTGGCCGGGGAGCTGTTTTTT
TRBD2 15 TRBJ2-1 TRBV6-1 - CASSERGTPPNEQFF TGTGCCAGCAGTGAGCGGGGGACCCCCCCCAATGAGCAGTTCTTC
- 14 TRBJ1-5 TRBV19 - CASQAGLSNQPQHF TGTGCCAGTCAGGCGGGGCTCAGCAATCAGCCCCAGCATTTT
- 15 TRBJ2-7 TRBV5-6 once CASSLVLGRVYEQYF TGTGCCAGCAGCTTGGTTCTGGGCCGCGTCTACGAGCAGTACTTC
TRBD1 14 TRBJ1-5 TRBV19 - CASRDRALNQPQHF TGTGCCAGTCGGGACAGGGCACTCAATCAGCCCCAGCATTTT
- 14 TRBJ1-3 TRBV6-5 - CASKTESPGNTIYF TGTGCCAGCAAGACTGAGAGCCCTGGAAACACCATATATTTT
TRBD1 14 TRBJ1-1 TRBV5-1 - CASKRGTGGLEAFF TGCGCCAGCAAACGAGGGACAGGGGGATTAGAAGCTTTCTTT
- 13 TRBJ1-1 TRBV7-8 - CASSLVKGTEAFF TGTGCCAGCAGCTTAGTCAAGGGGACTGAAGCTTTCTTT
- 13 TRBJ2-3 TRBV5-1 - CASSTPSTDTQYF TGCGCCAGCAGCACGCCTAGCACAGATACGCAGTATTTT
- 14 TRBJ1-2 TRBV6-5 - CASSYRGAKGGYTF TGTGCCAGCAGTTACCGAGGGGCCAAGGGTGGCTACACCTTC
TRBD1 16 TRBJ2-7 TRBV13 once CASSLGPGTGFYEQYF TGTGCCAGCAGCTTGGGGCCCGGGACAGGGTTTTACGAGCAGTACTTC
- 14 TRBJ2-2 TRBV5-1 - CASSYAANTGELFF TGCGCCAGCAGTTATGCAGCAAACACCGGGGAGCTGTTCTTT
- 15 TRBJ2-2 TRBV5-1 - CASSLGAGSTGELFF TGCGCCAGCAGCTTAGGGGCTGGGAGCACCGGGGAGCTGTTTTTT
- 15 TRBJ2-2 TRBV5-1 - CTSSQNTGSRGELFF TGCACCAGCAGCCAAAATACAGGGTCACGAGGGGAGCTGTTTTTT
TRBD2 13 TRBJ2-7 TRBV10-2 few CASRAGTSFEQYF TGCGCCAGCAGAGCCGGGACTAGCTTTGAGCAGTACTTC
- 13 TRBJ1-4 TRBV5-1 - CASSGGTGEKLFF TGCGCCAGCAGCGGAGGGACGGGTGAAAAACTGTTTTTT
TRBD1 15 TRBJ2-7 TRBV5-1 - CASSLAGTGVSEQYF TGCGCCAGCAGCTTGGCTGGGACAGGGGTGAGCGAGCAGTACTTC
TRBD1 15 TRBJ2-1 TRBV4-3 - CASSQAGTGNLIGFF TGCGCCAGCAGCCAAGCCGGGACAGGGAACTTGATTGGGTTCTTC
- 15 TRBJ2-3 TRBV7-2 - CASSQADSSTDTQYF TGTGCCAGCAGCCAGGCAGACTCTAGCACAGATACGCAGTATTTT
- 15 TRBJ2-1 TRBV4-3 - CASSQVASSYNEQFF TGCGCCAGCAGCCAAGTAGCCAGCTCCTACAATGAGCAGTTCTTC